This T cell receptor beta chain was documented in a study of blood T cell repertoires in COVID-19. Study-level background: Acute and convalescent COVID-19 specimens originated in the United States, Italy and Spain.

This CDR3 region has 14 residues. Germline trimming cut 3 bases from V and 4 bases from J; bases unmatched to any gene: 3. Germline values: CDR1 SEHNR, CDR2 FQNEAQ (reference sequence). Data came from immunoSEQ multiplex PCR; TCRdb stores just in-frame clones and leaves some out. The sample lists under 250,000 clones; approximately 84% were seen once. The sequencing sample was made of peripheral blood. This clonotype was sampled from a man in his fifties with active or convalescent COVID-19. The chain employs TRBV7-9 and TRBJ1-2, with 9 nucleotides matching TRBD1. The CDR3: CASSFRDRAYGYTF. As DNA, the CDR3 is TGTGCCAGCAGCTTCCGGGACAGGGCCTATGGCTACACCTTC.